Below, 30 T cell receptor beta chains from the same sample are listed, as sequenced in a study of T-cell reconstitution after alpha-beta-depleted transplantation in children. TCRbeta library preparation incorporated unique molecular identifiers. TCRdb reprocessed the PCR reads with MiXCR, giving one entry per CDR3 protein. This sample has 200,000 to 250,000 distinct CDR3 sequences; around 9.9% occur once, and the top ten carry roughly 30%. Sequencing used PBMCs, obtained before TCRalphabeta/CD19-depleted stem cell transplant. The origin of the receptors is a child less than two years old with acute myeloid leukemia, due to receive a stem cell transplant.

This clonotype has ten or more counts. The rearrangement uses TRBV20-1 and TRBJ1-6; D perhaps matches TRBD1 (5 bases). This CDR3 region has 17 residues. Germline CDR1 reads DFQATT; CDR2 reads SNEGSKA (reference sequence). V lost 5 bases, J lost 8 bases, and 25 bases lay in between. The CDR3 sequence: CSASPGTGGFWDSPLHF. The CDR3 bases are TGCAGTGCTTCCCCCGGGACGGGGGGGTTTTGGGATTCACCCCTCCACTTT.

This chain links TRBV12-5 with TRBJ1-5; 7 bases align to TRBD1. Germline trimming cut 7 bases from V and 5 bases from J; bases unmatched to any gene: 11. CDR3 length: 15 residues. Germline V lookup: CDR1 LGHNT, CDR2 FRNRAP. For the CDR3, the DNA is TGTGCTAGTGCCCCGGGACAGACTTCAGATCAGCCCCAGCATTTT. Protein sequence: CASAPGQTSDQPQHF.

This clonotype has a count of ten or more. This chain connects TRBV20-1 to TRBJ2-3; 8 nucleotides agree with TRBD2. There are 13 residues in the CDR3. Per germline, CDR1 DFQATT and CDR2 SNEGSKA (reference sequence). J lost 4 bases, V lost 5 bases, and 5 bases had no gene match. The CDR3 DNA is TGCAGTGCTTTGAAGCGGGAGCCAGATACGCAGTATTTT. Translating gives CSALKREPDTQYF.

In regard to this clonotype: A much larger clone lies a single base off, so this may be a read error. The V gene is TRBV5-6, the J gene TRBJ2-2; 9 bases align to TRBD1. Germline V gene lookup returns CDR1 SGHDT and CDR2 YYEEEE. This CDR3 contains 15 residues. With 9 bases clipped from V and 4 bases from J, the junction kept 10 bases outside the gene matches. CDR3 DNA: TGTGCCAACAGGGCCGGGACAGGGTTCACCGGGGAGCTGTTTTTT. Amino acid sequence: CANRAGTGFTGELFF.

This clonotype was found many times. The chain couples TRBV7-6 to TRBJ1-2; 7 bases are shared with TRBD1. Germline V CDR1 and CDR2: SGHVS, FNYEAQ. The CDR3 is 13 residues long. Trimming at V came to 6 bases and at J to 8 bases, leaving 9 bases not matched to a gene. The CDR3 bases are TGTGCCAGCAGTCCCGAACAGGGGCCAGGCTACACCTTC. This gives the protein CASSPEQGPGYTF.

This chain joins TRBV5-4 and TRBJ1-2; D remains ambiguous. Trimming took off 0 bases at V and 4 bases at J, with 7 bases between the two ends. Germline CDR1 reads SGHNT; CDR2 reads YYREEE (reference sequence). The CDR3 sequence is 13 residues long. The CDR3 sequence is CASSLGIRYGYTF. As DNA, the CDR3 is TGTGCCAGCAGCTTGGGGATCCGCTATGGCTACACCTTC.

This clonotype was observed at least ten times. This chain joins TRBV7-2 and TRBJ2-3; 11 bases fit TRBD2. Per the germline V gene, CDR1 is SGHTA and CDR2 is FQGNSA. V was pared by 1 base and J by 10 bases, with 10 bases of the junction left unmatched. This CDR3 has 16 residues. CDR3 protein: CASSLGVASGRSAQYF. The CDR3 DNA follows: TGTGCCAGCAGCTTAGGGGTGGCTAGCGGGAGGTCGGCGCAGTATTTT. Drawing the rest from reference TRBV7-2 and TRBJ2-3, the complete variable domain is GAGVSQSPSNKVTEKGKDVELRCDPISGHTALYWYRQSLGQGLEFLIYFQGNSAPDKSGLPSDRFSAERTGGSVSTLTIQRTQQEDSAVYLCASSLGVASGRSAQYFGPGTRLTVL.

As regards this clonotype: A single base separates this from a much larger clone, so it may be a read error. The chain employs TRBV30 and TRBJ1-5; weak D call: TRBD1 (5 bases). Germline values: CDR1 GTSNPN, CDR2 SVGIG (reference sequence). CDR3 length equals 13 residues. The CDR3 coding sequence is TGTGCCTTGGGACTTTATAGCAATCAGCCCCTGCATTTT. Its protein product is CALGLYSNQPLHF.

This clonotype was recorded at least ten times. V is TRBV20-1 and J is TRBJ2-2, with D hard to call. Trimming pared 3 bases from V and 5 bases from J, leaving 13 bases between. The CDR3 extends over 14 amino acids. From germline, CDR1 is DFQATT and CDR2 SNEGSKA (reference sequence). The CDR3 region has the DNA TGCAGTGCTAGGGGGTGGGATGGGACCGGGGAGCTGTTTTTT. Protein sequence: CSARGWDGTGELFF.

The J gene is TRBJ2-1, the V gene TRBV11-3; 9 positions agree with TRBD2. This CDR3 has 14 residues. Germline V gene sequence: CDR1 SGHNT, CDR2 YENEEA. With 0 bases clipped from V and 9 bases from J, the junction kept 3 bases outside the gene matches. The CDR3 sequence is CASSLEREGPEQFF. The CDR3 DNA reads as TGTGCCAGCAGCTTAGAGCGGGAGGGACCTGAGCAGTTCTTC.

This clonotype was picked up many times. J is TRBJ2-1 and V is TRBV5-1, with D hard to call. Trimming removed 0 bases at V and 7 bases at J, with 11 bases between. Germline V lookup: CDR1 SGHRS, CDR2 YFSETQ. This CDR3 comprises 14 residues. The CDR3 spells CASSLAASENEQFF. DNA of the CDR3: TGCGCCAGCAGCTTGGCCGCGTCCGAAAATGAGCAGTTCTTC.

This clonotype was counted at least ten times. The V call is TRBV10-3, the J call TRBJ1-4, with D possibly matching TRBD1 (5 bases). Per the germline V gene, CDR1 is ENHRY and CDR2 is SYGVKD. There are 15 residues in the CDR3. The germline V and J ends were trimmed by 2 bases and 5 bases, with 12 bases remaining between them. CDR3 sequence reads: CAISEGSGLNEKLFF. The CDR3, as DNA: TGTGCCATCAGTGAGGGGTCAGGGCTAAATGAAAAACTGTTTTTT.

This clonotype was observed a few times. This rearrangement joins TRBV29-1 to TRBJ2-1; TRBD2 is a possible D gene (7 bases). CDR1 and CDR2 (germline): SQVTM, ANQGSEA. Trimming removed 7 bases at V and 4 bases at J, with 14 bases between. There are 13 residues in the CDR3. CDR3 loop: CSAGAGAYNEQFF. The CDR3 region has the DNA TGCAGCGCCGGGGCGGGGGCTTACAATGAGCAGTTCTTC.

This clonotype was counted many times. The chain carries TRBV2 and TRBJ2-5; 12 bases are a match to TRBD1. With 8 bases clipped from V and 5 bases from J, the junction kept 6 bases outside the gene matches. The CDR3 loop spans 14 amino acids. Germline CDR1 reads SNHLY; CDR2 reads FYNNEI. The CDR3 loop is CASGTGGARETQYF. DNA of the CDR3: TGTGCCAGCGGGACAGGGGGCGCGAGGGAGACCCAGTACTTC.

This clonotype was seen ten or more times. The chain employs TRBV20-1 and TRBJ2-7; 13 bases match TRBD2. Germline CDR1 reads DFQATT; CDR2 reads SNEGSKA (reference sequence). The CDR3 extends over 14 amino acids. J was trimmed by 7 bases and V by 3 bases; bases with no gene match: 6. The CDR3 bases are TGCAGTGCTAGTGGACTAGCGGGAGAATGGGAGCAGTACTTC. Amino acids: CSASGLAGEWEQYF.

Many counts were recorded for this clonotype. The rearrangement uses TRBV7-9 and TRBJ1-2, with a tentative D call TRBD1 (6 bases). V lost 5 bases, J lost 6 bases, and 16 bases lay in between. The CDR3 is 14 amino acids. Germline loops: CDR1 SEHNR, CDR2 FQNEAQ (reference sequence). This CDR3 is CASSRDRTLDGYTF. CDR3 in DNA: TGTGCCAGCAGCCGCGACAGGACTCTCGATGGCTACACCTTC.

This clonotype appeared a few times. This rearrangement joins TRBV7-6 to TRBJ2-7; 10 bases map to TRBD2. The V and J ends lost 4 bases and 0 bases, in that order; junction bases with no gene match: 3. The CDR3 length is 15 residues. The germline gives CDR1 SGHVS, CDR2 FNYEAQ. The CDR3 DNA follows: TGTGCCAGCAGCTCTCTAGCGGGGGCCTCCTACGAGCAGTACTTC. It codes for CASSSLAGASYEQYF.

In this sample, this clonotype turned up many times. For the CDR3, the DNA is TGCGCCAGCAGCGAGGGCACCACCATGAACACTGAAGCTTTCTTT. Its protein is CASSEGTTMNTEAFF. The J gene is TRBJ1-1, the V gene TRBV5-1; no reliable D call. Looked up from germline, CDR1 is SGHRS and CDR2 is YFSETQ. The CDR3 runs 15 residues. V was trimmed by 4 bases and J by 0 bases, leaving 13 bases between them.

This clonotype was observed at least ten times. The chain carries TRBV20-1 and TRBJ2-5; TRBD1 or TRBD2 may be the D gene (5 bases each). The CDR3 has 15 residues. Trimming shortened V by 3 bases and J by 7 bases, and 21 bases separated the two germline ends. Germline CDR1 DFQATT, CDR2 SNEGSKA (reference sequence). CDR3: CSASSTGTDSRTQYF. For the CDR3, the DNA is TGCAGTGCTAGTTCCACCGGGACCGATAGTAGGACCCAGTACTTC.

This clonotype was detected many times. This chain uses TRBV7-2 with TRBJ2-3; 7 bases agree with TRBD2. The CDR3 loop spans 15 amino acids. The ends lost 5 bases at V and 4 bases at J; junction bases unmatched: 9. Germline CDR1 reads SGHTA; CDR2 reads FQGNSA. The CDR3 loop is CASSLLAPGPDTQYF. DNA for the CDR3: TGTGCCAGCAGCCTACTAGCGCCTGGCCCAGATACGCAGTATTTT.

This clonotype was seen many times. The CDR3 reads CASSLVGSGQPQHF. CDR3 bases: TGTGCCAGCAGCTTAGTCGGGTCTGGGCAGCCCCAGCATTTT. The rearrangement joins TRBV7-2 to TRBJ1-5; D is ambiguous. CDR3 length: 14 amino acids. Trimming took 1 base from V and 7 from J, leaving 11 bases between them. Germline loops: CDR1 SGHTA, CDR2 FQGNSA.

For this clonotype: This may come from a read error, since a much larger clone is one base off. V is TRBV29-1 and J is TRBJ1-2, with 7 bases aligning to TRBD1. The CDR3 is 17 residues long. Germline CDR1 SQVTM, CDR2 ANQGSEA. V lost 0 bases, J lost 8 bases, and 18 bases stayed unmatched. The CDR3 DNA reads TGCAGCGTTGAAGAACACTTTAACAGGGGAGGGGCGAGAGGCTACACCTTC. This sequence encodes CSVEEHFNRGGARGYTF.

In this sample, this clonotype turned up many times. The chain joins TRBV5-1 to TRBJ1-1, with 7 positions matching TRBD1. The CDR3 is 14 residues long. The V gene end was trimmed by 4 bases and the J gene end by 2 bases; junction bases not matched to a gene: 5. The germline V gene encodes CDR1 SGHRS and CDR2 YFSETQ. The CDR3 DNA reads TGCGCCAGCAGCCGGACAGGAGACAACACTGAAGCTTTCTTT. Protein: CASSRTGDNTEAFF.

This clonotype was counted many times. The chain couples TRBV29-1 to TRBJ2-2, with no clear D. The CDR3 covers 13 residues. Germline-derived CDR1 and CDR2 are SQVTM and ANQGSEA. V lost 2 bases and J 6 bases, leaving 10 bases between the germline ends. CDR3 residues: CSVEMESSGELFF. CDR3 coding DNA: TGCAGCGTTGAAATGGAGAGCTCCGGGGAGCTGTTTTTT.

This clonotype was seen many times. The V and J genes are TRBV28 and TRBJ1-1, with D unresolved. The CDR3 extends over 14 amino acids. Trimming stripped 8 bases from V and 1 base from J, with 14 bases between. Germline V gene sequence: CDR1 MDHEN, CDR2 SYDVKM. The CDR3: CASWLDPTNTEAFF. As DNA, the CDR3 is TGTGCCAGCTGGCTTGATCCGACGAACACTGAAGCTTTCTTT.

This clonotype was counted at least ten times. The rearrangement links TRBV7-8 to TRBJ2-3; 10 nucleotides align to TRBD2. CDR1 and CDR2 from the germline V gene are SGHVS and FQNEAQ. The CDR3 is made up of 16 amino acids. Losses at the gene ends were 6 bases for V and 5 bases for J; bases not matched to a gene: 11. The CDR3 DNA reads TGTGCCAGCAGTACCTGGACTAGCGGTAATCAAGATACGCAGTATTTT. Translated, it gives CASSTWTSGNQDTQYF.

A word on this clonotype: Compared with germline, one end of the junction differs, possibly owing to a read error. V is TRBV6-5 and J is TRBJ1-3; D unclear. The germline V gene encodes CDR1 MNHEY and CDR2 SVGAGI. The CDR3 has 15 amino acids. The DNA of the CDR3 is TGTGTCAGCAGTTACTCGATCAACCTTGGAAACACCATATATTTT. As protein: CVSSYSINLGNTIYF.

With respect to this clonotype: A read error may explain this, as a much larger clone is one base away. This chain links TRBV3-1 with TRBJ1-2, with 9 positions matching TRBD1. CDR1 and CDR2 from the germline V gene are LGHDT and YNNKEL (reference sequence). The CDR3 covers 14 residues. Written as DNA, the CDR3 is TGTGCCAGCAGTCTTCGGGGGACAGGGAAAGGCTACCCCTTC. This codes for CASSLRGTGKGYPF.

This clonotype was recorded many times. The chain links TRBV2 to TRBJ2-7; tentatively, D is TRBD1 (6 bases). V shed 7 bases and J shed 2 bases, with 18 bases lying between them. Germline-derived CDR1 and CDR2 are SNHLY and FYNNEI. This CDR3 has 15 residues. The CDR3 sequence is CASKQGPIIPYEQYF. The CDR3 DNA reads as TGTGCCAGCAAACAGGGTCCGATTATACCCTACGAGCAGTACTTC.

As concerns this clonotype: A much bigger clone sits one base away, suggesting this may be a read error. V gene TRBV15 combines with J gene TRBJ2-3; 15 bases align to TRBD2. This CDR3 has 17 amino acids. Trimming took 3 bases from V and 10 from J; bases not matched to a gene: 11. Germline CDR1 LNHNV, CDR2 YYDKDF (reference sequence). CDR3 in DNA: TGTGCCACCAGCAGTGACCCGGGACTAGCGGGGGGAAGTGCGCAGTATTTT. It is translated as CATSSDPGLAGGSAQYF.